The 3 T cell receptor beta chains given below trace back to one sample, sequenced in a study of beta chain features in type 1 diabetes. Since all of the isolated RNA was reverse transcribed, expressed TCRB transcripts were what got sequenced. Here immunoSEQ multiplex PCR was the method, and the copy in TCRdb shows in-frame clones only, minus some. The data contain 200,000 to 250,000 clones, approximately 11% of them seen just once; the ten biggest clones take up 1% to 1.5%. Sequences were obtained from central memory CD4+ T cells from blood. The origin of the receptors is a man aged 18 to 29 in good health.

This clone was seen a few times. This rearrangement joins TRBV30 to TRBJ2-2; possible D gene TRBD2, 5 bases. This CDR3 is 16 amino acids long. Trimming removed 3 bases at V and 4 bases at J, with 18 bases between. In germline, CDR1 is GTSNPN, CDR2 SVGIG (reference sequence). CDR3 DNA sequence: TGTGCCTGGAGCCGTCCTATTGGGAGCGGCACCGGGGAGCTGTTTTTT. Translated, it gives CAWSRPIGSGTGELFF. Drawing the rest from reference TRBV30 and TRBJ2-2, the complete variable domain is SQTIHQWPATLVQPVGSPLSLECTVEGTSNPNLYWYRQAAGRGLQLLFYSVGIGQISSEVPQNLSASRPQDRQFILSSKKLLLSDSGFYLCAWSRPIGSGTGELFFGEGSRLTVL.

The chain recombines TRBV2 with TRBJ1-5; 9 bases are shared with TRBD1. The V gene end was trimmed by 6 bases and the J gene end by 5 bases; junction bases not matched to a gene: 5. Germline V gene lookup returns CDR1 SNHLY and CDR2 FYNNEI. The CDR3 spans 14 residues. The CDR3 reads CASSRTGDDQPQHF. CDR3 DNA sequence: TGTGCCAGCAGCAGGACAGGGGATGATCAGCCCCAGCATTTT.

This clone has only a few counts. The J gene is TRBJ2-7, the V gene TRBV25-1, with 7 bases fitting TRBD1. There are 14 residues in the CDR3. Germline CDR1 MGHDK, CDR2 SYGVNS. V was clipped by 1 base and J by 3 bases; unmatched bases: 3. CDR3 bases: TGTGCCAGCAGTGAATCTCGACAGGGCTACGAGCAGTACTTC. This sequence encodes CASSESRQGYEQYF.